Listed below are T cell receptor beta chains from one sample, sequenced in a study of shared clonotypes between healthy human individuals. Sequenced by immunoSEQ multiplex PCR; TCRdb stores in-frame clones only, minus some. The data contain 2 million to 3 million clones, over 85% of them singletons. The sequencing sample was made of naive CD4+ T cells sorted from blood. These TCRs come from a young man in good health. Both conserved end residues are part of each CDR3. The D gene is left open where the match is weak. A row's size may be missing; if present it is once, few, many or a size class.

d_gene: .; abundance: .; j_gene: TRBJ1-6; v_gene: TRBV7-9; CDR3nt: TGTGCCAGCAGCTTAACCGGGAACAGGGTGTCGGATAATTCACCCCTCCACTTT; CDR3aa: CASSLTGNRVSDNSPLHF
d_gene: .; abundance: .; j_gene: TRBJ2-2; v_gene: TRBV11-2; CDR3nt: TGTGCCAGCAGCTTAGCGGGGCCCGGGGAGCTGTTTTTT; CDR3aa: CASSLAGPGELFF
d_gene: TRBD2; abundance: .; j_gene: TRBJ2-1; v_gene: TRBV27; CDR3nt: TGTGCCAGCAGTTTAATCGGGGGGGTAACCTACAATGAGCAGTTCTTC; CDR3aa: CASSLIGGVTYNEQFF
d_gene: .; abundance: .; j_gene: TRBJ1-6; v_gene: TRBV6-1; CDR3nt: TGTGCCAGCAGTGAATTCGAAGGAGGCCCTCAACGACCCCTCCACTTT; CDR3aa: CASSEFEGGPQRPLHF
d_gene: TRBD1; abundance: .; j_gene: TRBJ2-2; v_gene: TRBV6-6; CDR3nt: TGTGCCAGCAGTACCCGACAGGGGGCTGGAGGGGAGCTGTTTTTT; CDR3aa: CASSTRQGAGGELFF
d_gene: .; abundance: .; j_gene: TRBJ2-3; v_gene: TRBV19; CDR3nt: TGTGCCAGTAGTATAGCCGGGAGCGTAGATACGCAGTATTTT; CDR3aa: CASSIAGSVDTQYF
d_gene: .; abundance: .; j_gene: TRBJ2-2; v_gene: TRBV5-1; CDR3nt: TGCGCCAGCAGCTTGGAGACGGGAGCGAACACCGGGGAGCTGTTTTTT; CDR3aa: CASSLETGANTGELFF
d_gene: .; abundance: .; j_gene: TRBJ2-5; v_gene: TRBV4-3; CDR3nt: TGCGCCAGCAGCCAAGACAGGCTTATGGGAGAGACCCAGTACTTC; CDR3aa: CASSQDRLMGETQYF
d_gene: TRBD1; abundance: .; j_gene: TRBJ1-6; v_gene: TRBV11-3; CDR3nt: TGTGCCAGCAGCTTAGTCCTAGGGACAGGGTTCTATAATTCACCCCTCCACTTT; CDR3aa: CASSLVLGTGFYNSPLHF
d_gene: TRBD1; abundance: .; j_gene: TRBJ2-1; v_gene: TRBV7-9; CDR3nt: TGTGCCAGCCACTCCCCCGAGGGGGCTGGTGTTAAGCAGTTCTTC; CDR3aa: CASHSPEGAGVKQFF
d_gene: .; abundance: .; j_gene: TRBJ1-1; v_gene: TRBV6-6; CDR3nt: TGTGCCAGCAGAACCCGACGGGAGATAACAGCTTTCTTT; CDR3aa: CASRTRREITAFF
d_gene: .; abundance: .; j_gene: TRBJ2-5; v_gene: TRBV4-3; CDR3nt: TGCGCCAGCAGCCAAGATCTCGGGGGAGAAGAGACCCAGTACTTC; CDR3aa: CASSQDLGGEETQYF
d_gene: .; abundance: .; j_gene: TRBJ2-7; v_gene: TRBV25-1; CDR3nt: TGTGCCAGCAGTGAATGGGAGGGCAGGGGGCCTTCCTACGAGCAGTACTTC; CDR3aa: CASSEWEGRGPSYEQYF
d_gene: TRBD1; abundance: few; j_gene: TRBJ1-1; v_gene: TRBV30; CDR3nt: TGTGCCTGGAGCCTCAGCCCGGGACAGGGGTCAACTGAAGCTTTCTTT; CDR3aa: CAWSLSPGQGSTEAFF
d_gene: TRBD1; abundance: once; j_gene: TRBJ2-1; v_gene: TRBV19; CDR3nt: TGTGCCAGTAGCCTGGGACAGGGAACCCATGAGCAGTTCTTC; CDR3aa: CASSLGQGTHEQFF
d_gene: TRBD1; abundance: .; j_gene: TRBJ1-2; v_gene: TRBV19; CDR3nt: TGTGCCAGTAGCCCCTCGACAGGGTCTAACTATGGCTACACCTTC; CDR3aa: CASSPSTGSNYGYTF
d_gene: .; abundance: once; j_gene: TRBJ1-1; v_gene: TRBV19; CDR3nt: TGTGCCAGTAGTATAGACACTGAAGCTTTCTTT; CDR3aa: CASSIDTEAFF
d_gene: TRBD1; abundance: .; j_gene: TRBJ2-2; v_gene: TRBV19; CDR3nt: TGTGCCAGTAGTATTTTAGGACAGGGGATGCCCGGGGAGCTGTTTTTT; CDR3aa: CASSILGQGMPGELFF
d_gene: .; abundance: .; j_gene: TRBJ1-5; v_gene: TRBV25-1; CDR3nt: TGTGCCAGCAGTGCCTGGACTTTAGGGGGGAGCAATCAGCCCCAGCATTTT; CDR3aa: CASSAWTLGGSNQPQHF
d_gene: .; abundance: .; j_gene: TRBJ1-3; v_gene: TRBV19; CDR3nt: TGTGCCAGTAGTACCCAGGGGAACACCATATATTTT; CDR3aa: CASSTQGNTIYF
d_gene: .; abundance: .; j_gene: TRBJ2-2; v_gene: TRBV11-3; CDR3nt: TGTGCCAGCAGCCTAGGGCTCCCCGGGGAGCTGTTTTTT; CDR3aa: CASSLGLPGELFF
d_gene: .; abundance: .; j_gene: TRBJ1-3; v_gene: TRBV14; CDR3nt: TGTGCCAGCAGCGACGGCAACTCTGGAAACACCATATATTTT; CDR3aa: CASSDGNSGNTIYF
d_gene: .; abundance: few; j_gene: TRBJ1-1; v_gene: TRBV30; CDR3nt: TGTGCCTGGAGGTTCGGCGGGAAGAACACTGAAGCTTTCTTT; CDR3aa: CAWRFGGKNTEAFF
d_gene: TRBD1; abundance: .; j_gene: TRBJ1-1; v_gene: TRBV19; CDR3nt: TGTGCCAGTAGCTCCCCCCGGACAGGGGTAGCTGAAGCTTTCTTT; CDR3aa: CASSSPRTGVAEAFF
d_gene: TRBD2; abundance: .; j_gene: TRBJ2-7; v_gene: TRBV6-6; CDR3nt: TGTGCCAGCAGGCTAGCGGGAGCGTACGAGCAGTACTTC; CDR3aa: CASRLAGAYEQYF
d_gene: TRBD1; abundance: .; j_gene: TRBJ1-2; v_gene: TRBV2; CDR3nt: TGTGCCAGCAGGGACGACAGGGTTGGCTACACCTTC; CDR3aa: CASRDDRVGYTF
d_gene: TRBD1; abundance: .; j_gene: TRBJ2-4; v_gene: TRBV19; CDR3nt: TGTGCCAGTAGTGACAGGGGGTCATCCCCAGGAGACATTCAGTACTTC; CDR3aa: CASSDRGSSPGDIQYF
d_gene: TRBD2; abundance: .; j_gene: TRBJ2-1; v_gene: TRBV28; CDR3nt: TGTGCCAGCAGTCCCATACTAGCGGGAGGCGAGCAGTTCTTC; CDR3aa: CASSPILAGGEQFF
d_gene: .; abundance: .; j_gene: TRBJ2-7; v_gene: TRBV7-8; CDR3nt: TGTGCCAGCAGCTCCAGAACAGGGAACGAGCAGTACTTC; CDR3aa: CASSSRTGNEQYF
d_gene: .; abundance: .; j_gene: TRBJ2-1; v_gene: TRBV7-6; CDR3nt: TGTGCCAGCAGCTTAGGGGGGCAGGGTATGTTCTTC; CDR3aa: CASSLGGQGMFF
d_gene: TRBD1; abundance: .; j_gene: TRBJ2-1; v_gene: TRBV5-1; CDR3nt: TGCGCCAGCAGCGCCGAGTTAGGGGGCATCTATGAGCAGTTCTTC; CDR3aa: CASSAELGGIYEQFF
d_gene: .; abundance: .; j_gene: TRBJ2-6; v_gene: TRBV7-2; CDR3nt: TGTGCCAGCAGCTGGGACCCTTCTGGGGCCAACGTCCTGACTTTC; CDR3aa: CASSWDPSGANVLTF
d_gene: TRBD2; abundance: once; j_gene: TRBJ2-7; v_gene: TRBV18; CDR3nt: TGTGCCAGCTCACCATCGGGACTAGCGTCCTACGAGCAGTACTTC; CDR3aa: CASSPSGLASYEQYF
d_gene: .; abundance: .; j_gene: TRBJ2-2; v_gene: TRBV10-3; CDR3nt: TGTGCCATCAGTGCCTACATATTCGGCGAAACTACGAACACCGGGGAGCTGTTTTTT; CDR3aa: CAISAYIFGETTNTGELFF
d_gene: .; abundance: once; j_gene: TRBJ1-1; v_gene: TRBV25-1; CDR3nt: TGTGCCAGCAGTGCCCCGGACGGATTGAACACTGAAGCTTTCTTT; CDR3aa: CASSAPDGLNTEAFF
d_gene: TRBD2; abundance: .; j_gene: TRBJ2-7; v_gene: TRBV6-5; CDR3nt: TGTGCCAGCAGCGGACTAGCGGGAGTATACGAGCAGTACTTC; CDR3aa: CASSGLAGVYEQYF
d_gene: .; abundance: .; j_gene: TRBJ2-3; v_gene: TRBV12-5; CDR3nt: TGTGCTAGTGGTTTGCCGTTTGGAACGCCGCAGTATTTT; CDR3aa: CASGLPFGTPQYF
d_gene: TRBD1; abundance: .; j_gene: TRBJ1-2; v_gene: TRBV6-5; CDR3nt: TGTGCCAGCAGGGGACAGGGAAAGATCGGCTACACCTTC; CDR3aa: CASRGQGKIGYTF
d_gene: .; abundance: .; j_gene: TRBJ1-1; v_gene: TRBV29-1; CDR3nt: TGCAGCGTACCTGACCCCTTGACAGCGAACACTGAAGCTTTCTTT; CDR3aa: CSVPDPLTANTEAFF
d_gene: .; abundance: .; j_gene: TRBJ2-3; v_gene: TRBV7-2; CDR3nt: TGTGCCAGCAGCTCGGGGGGACATAGCACAGATACGCAGTATTTT; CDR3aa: CASSSGGHSTDTQYF
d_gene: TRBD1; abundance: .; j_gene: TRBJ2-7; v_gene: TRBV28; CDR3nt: TGTGCCAGCAGTTCCGGGACAGGGTGGGGTCGGAACGAGCAGTACTTC; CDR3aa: CASSSGTGWGRNEQYF
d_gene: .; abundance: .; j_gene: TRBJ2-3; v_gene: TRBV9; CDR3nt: TGTGCCAGCAGCGTGGGACCATACACAGATACGCAGTATTTT; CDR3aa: CASSVGPYTDTQYF
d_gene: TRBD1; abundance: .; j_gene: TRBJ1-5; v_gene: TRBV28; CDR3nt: TGTGCCAGCAAAGAGGTGCAGGGGGCCACGGTAGGCCAGCCCCAGCATTTT; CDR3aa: CASKEVQGATVGQPQHF
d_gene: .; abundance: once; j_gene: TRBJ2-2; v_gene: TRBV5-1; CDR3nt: TGCGCCAGCAGCTTGGCCTCTGCGGGACCGAACACCGGGGAGCTGTTTTTT; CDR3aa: CASSLASAGPNTGELFF
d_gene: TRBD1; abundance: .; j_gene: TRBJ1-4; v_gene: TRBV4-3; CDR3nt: TGCGCCAGCAGCCAAGACTCCACACCGGGACAGGGGAGAGCAACTAATGAAAAACTGTTTTTT; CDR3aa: CASSQDSTPGQGRATNEKLFF
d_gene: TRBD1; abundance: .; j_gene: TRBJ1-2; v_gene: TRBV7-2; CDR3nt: TGTGCCAGCAGTCTCCCGGGACAGGGCTTTGGCTACACCTTC; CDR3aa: CASSLPGQGFGYTF
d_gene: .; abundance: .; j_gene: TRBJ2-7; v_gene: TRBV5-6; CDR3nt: TGTGCCAGCAGCCGGGATTTTAATGGAGGCGAGCAGTACTTC; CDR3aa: CASSRDFNGGEQYF
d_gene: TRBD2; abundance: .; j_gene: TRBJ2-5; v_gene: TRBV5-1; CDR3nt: TGCGCCAGCAGCTTGATTAGCGGGGGGGCCCGAGAGACCCAGTACTTC; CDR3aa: CASSLISGGARETQYF
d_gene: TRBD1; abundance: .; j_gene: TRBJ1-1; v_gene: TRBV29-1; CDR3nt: TGCAGCGTTACACGGGGACAGGATACTGAAGCTTTCTTT; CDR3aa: CSVTRGQDTEAFF
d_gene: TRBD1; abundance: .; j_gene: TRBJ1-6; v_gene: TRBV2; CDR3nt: TGTGCCAGCCGAGAGGACAGGGTAACTAATTCACCCCTCCACTTT; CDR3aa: CASREDRVTNSPLHF
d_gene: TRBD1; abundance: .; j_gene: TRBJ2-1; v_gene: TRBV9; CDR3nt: TGTGCCAGCACCCCGGGACAGGGGGCTTTCAATGAGCAGTTCTTC; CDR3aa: CASTPGQGAFNEQFF
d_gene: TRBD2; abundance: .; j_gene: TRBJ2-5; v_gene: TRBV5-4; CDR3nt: TGTGCCAGCAGCCCCATGACTAGCGGGAGGTCCAACAGGAAGACCCAGTACTTC; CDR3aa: CASSPMTSGRSNRKTQYF
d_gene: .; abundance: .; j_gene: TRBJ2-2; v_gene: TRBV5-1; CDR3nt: TGCGCCAGCAGCTTGGGCAGCCTCAACACCGGGGAGCTGTTTTTT; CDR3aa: CASSLGSLNTGELFF
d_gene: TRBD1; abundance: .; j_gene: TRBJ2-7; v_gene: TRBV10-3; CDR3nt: TGTGCCATCAGTACCGGGACAGGGGGCAATTACGAGCAGTACTTC; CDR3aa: CAISTGTGGNYEQYF
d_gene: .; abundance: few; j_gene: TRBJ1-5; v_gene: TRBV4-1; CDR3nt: TGCGCCAGCAGCCCCCTGGGAGGGGGAAGAAGCAATCAGCCCCAGCATTTT; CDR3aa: CASSPLGGGRSNQPQHF
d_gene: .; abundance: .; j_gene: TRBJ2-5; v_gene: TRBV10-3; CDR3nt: TGTGCCAGCAGTTACTCGGGCAGCCAAGAGACCCAGTACTTC; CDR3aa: CASSYSGSQETQYF
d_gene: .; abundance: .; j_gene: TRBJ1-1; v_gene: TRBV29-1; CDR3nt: TGCAGCGTTGTGAAGGGAGGCACTGAAGCTTTCTTT; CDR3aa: CSVVKGGTEAFF